These 20 T cell receptor beta chains share one sample of origin, sequenced in a study of metastatic and nonmetastatic thyroid tumors (TCRdb year 2020). The library was prepared using PCR. The sequencer listed for this sample is Illumina HiSeq 4000. Clones were called with MiXCR by TCRdb after fastp trimmed the public reads at Q25, and only in-frame beta chains were retained. The sample has around 34,000 clones on record, about 20% of them singletons. Of the sample, 8% is held by the ten largest clones. Before undergoing thyroid surgery, none of the patients had been given any kind of treatment. The sample consisted of blood. These TCRs come from a female donor with papillary thyroid cancer or a benign thyroid nodule (not recorded which). Some clones in this sample may be carry-over from other donors' samples.

This clone turned up a few times. The chain recombines TRBV19 with TRBJ1-5; D perhaps matches TRBD1 (6 bases). The length of the CDR3 is 14 residues. With 6 bases removed from V and 6 bases from J, the gap between germline ends came to 15 bases. Germline V CDR1 and CDR2: LNHDA, SQIVND (reference sequence). CDR3 in DNA: TGTGCCAGTAGACCGCAGGGGAAGGGTCAGCCCCAGCATTTT. This encodes CASRPQGKGQPQHF.

This clone was counted between two and nine times. The chain links TRBV30 to TRBJ1-1; 8 bases line up with TRBD1. CDR1 and CDR2 from the germline V gene are GTSNPN and SVGIG (reference sequence). CDR3 length: 11 amino acids. Trimming took 6 bases from V and 12 from J; bases not matched to a gene: 9. CDR3 in amino acids: CACSFDRGSFF. The CDR3 DNA is TGTGCCTGTTCATTCGACAGGGGTTCTTTCTTT.

This clone was seen at least ten times. The chain links TRBV7-3 to TRBJ1-1; unclear D gene. Trimming pared 2 bases from V and 5 bases from J, leaving 15 bases between. Germline CDR1 and CDR2: SGHTA and FQGTGA. The length of the CDR3 is 15 residues. CDR3 sequence: CASSLWSIAGTEAFF. The CDR3 region has the DNA TGTGCCAGCAGCTTATGGAGTATAGCGGGGACTGAAGCTTTCTTT.

This clone was recorded a few times. A much larger clone lies a single base off, so this may be a read error. Other DNA variants within this sample encode the same CDR3. The chain is built from TRBV3-1 and TRBJ1-2; D is unclear. This CDR3 has 17 residues. Germline CDR1 is LGHDT and CDR2 is YNNKEL (reference sequence). The CDR3 is CASSLSGRHRTNYGYTF. CDR3 nucleotide sequence: TGTGCCAGCAGCCTCTCGGGCCGACATAGAACAAACTATGGCTATACCTTC.

The V call is TRBV28, the J call TRBJ2-7; D gene unclear. Per germline, CDR1 MDHEN and CDR2 SYDVKM. The CDR3 is 13 amino acids. Trimming left V 3 bases short and J 2 bases short, with 8 bases between. CDR3 sequence reads: CASSLRQTYEQYF. The CDR3 coding sequence is TGTGCCAGCAGTTTGAGGCAGACCTACGAGCAGTACTTC.

This clone was recorded at least ten times. The rearrangement links TRBV19 to TRBJ1-1, with TRBD1 matching 10 bases. Germline V gene lookup returns CDR1 LNHDA and CDR2 SQIVND (reference sequence). V lost 5 bases and J lost 6; bases outside the gene matches: 6. The CDR3 extends over 14 amino acids. CDR3: CASSYSGTGAEAFF. DNA of the CDR3: TGTGCCAGTAGTTACTCCGGGACAGGGGCTGAAGCTTTCTTT.

This sequence joins TRBV6-1 and TRBJ2-3, with D perhaps matching TRBD1 (7 bases). From germline, CDR1 is MNHNS and CDR2 SASEGT. Trimming removed 5 bases at V and 4 bases at J, with 13 bases between. There are 14 residues in the CDR3. The CDR3 reads CASSPRGVADTQYF. The CDR3 coding sequence is TGTGCCAGCAGTCCCAGGGGGGTGGCAGATACGCAGTATTTT.

Within the sample, this clone is medium-sized. This chain links TRBV7-2 with TRBJ1-6; 7 bases match TRBD1. V was clipped by 5 bases and J by 7 bases; unmatched bases: 14. The CDR3 totals 17 residues. Germline V gene sequence: CDR1 SGHTA, CDR2 FQGNSA. CDR3 region: CASSGGGTGAANSPLHF. The CDR3 bases are TGTGCCAGCAGCGGGGGGGGAACAGGGGCCGCGAATTCACCCCTCCACTTT.

This clone was detected many times. The junction does not match germline at one end; this may be a read error. This sequence joins TRBV7-7 and TRBJ2-2, with D uncertain. CDR3 length: 17 amino acids. Germline V lookup: CDR1 SSHAT, CDR2 FNYEAQ (reference sequence). CDR3 sequence (DNA): TGTGCTAGCAGCCCCTGGACGGGTGACTCGAACACCGGGGAGCTGTTTTTT. Amino acids: CASSPWTGDSNTGELFF.

By sample share, this clone is medium-sized. The V gene is TRBV10-1, the J gene TRBJ2-2; D may be TRBD2 (6 bases). CDR1 is WNHNN, CDR2 SYGVQD, per germline (reference sequence). The CDR3 contains 15 residues. Deletions cut 4 bases from V and 0 bases from J, with 9 bases between. The CDR3 DNA sequence: TGCGCCAGCAGTGCCGGGACTGCGAACACCGGGGAGCTGTTTTTT. Amino acids: CASSAGTANTGELFF.

This clone was detected ten times or more. CDR3 residues: CASSQSDRGMNYGYTF. In nucleotides, the CDR3 is TGTGCCAGCAGCCAATCGGACAGGGGAATGAACTATGGCTACACCTTC. V and J are TRBV3-1 and TRBJ1-2, with 9 bases aligning to TRBD1. The V segment lost 2 bases and the J segment 2 bases; nucleotides outside the gene matches: 6. The CDR3 extends over 16 amino acids. Germline values: CDR1 LGHDT, CDR2 YNNKEL (reference sequence).

This clone has a count of ten or more. J is TRBJ2-2 and V is TRBV18; no firm D call. The CDR3 totals 16 residues. Trimming removed 1 base from V and 7 bases from J, with 16 bases in between. Germline CDR1 KGHSH, CDR2 LQKENI. CDR3 nucleotide sequence: TGTGCCAGCTCACCACTAAGAACTTCGGTGGGCGGGGAGCTGTTTTTT. Amino acid sequence: CASSPLRTSVGGELFF.

This rearrangement joins TRBV28 to TRBJ2-7; D unclear. The CDR3 runs 14 residues. Between the trimmed V and J ends, which lost 2 bases and 3 bases, there was a span of 11 bases. Germline V gene data show CDR1 as MDHEN and CDR2 as SYDVKM. In DNA form, the CDR3 reads TGTGCCAGCAGTTTAGTAAGTAATTTCTACGAGCAGTACTTC. Its translation: CASSLVSNFYEQYF.

This clone was counted only a few times. The gene calls are TRBV27 and TRBJ1-5, with 12 bases lining up with TRBD1. V gave up 4 bases and J gave up 7 bases; unmatched junction bases: 8. The CDR3 is 16 amino acids. Germline-derived CDR1 and CDR2 are MNHEY and SMNVEV (reference sequence). CDR3 protein: CASSSPGQGAEQPQHF. The CDR3 nucleotides read TGTGCCAGCAGTTCCCCGGGACAGGGGGCGGAACAGCCCCAGCATTTT.

As DNA, the CDR3 is TGTGCCAGCAGGGCCGGGACAGGGGCCTACAATGAGCAGTTCTTC. Translated: CASRAGTGAYNEQFF. The V call is TRBV2, the J call TRBJ2-1; 10 bases agree with TRBD1. The CDR3 consists of 15 residues. Trimming removed 6 bases from V and 2 bases from J; junction bases left unmatched: 4. Germline values: CDR1 SNHLY, CDR2 FYNNEI.

This clone has at least ten counts. The V call is TRBV19, the J call TRBJ1-1; no clear D gene. V was clipped by 3 bases and J by 0 bases, with 5 bases between them. The CDR3 runs to 13 residues. The germline V gene has CDR1 LNHDA and CDR2 SQIVND (reference sequence). In nucleotides, the CDR3 is TGTGCCAGTAGTATTATGGTGAACACTGAAGCTTTCTTT. It specifies CASSIMVNTEAFF.

This clone was counted many times. The chain uses TRBV25-1 and TRBJ2-1, with 7 bases aligning to TRBD1. The CDR3 consists of 13 residues. V dropped 4 bases and J dropped 4; count of bases not matched to a gene: 1. From germline, CDR1 is MGHDK and CDR2 SYGVNS. The CDR3 sequence: CASSGGQYNEQFF. The DNA for the CDR3 is TGTGCCAGCAGTGGGGGACAGTACAATGAGCAGTTCTTC. The full variable domain, completed using reference TRBV25-1 and TRBJ2-1, is EADIYQTPRYLVIGTGKKITLECSQTMGHDKMYWYQQDPGMELHLIHYSYGVNSTEKGDLSSESTVSRIRTEHFPLTLESARPSHTSQYLCASSGGQYNEQFFGPGTRLTVL.

By sample fraction, this clone is medium-sized. The chain has TRBV4-2 and TRBJ1-2; the match to TRBD1 covers 7 bases. Germline-derived CDR1 and CDR2 are LGHNA and YNFKEQ. The trim removed 3 bases at V and 2 bases at J, leaving 6 bases unmatched. The length of the CDR3 is 15 residues. DNA for the CDR3: TGTGCCAGCAGCCAGGCCGACAGGGCCAACTATGGCTACACCTTC. Translated, it gives CASSQADRANYGYTF.

In this sample, this clone turned up many times. This chain uses TRBV5-1 with TRBJ2-2; TRBD2 agrees at 10 bases. The V and J ends lost 7 bases and 4 bases, in that order; junction bases with no gene match: 7. The germline gives CDR1 SGHRS, CDR2 YFSETQ. The CDR3 length is 15 residues. Here the CDR3 reads CASGLAGGSTGELFF. The DNA of the CDR3 is TGCGCCAGCGGATTAGCGGGGGGATCCACCGGGGAGCTGTTTTTT.

The table lists this clone with many counts. V gene TRBV10-3 combines with J gene TRBJ2-7; 9 bases line up with TRBD2. The ends lost 10 bases at V and 7 bases at J; junction bases unmatched: 5. Germline V lookup: CDR1 ENHRY, CDR2 SYGVKD. CDR3 length equals 11 residues. The CDR3 DNA follows: TGTGCCACACTAGCGGGTATTGAGCAGTACTTC. This codes for CATLAGIEQYF.